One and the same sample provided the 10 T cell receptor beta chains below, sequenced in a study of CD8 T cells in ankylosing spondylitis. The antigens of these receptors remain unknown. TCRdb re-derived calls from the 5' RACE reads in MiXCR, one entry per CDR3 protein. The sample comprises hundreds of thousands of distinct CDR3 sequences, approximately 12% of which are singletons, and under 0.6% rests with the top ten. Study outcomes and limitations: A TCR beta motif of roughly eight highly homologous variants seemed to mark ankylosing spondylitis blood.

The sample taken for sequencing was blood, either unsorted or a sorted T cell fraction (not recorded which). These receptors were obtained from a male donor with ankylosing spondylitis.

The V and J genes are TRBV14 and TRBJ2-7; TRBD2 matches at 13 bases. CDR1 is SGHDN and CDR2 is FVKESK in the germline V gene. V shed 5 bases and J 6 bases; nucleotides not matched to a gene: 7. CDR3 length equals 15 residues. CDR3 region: CASSRTSGSFGEQYF. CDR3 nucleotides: TGTGCCAGCAGCAGGACTAGCGGGAGCTTCGGCGAGCAGTACTTC.

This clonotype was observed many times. Here the CDR3 reads CATSDSHRDEQYF. CDR3 DNA sequence: TGTGCCACCAGTGATTCACACCGGGATGAGCAGTACTTC. The chain employs TRBV24-1 and TRBJ2-7, with D tentatively TRBD2 (5 bases). Germline V gene sequence: CDR1 KGHDR, CDR2 SFDVKD. V lost 2 bases to trimming and J lost 7 bases, with 11 bases between them. The CDR3 has 13 residues.

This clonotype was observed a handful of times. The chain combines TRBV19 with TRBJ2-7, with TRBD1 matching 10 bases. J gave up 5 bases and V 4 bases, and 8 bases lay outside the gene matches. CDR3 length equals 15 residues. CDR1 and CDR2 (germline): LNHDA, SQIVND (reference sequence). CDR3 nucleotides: TGTGCCAGTAGTACTCACTCCGGGACAGGGGACGAGCAGTACTTC. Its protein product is CASSTHSGTGDEQYF.

The CDR3 region has the DNA TGTGCCAGCAGTTTTTATACAAGCGGAACCTACAATGAGCAGTTCTTC. Its translation is CASSFYTSGTYNEQFF. This chain links TRBV27 with TRBJ2-1; D is perhaps TRBD2 (5 bases). The CDR3 is 16 residues long. Trimming pared 3 bases from V and 2 bases from J, leaving 14 bases between. The germline V gene encodes CDR1 MNHEY and CDR2 SMNVEV (reference sequence).

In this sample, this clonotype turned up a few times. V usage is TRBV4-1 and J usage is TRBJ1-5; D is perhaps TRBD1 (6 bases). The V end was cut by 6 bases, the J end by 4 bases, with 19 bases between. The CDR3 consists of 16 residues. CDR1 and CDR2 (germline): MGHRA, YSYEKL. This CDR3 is CASRLGGGDENQPQHF. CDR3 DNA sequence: TGCGCCAGCAGACTCGGGGGGGGCGACGAGAATCAGCCCCAGCATTTT.

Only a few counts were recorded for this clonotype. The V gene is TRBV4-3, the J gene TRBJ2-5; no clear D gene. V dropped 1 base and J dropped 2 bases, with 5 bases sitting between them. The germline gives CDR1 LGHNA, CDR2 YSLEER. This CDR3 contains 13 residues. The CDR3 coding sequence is TGCGCCAGCAGCCAAGGGATACAAGAGACCCAGTACTTC. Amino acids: CASSQGIQETQYF.

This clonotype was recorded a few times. The DNA for the CDR3 is TGTGCCAGCAGCGCGGGGAACTCCTACAATGAGCAGTTCTTC. This encodes CASSAGNSYNEQFF. This chain joins TRBV2 and TRBJ2-1; TRBD2 might be the D (6 bases). Germline CDR1 is SNHLY and CDR2 is FYNNEI. The V and J ends lost 6 bases and 0 bases respectively, with 9 bases between them. This CDR3 contains 14 residues.

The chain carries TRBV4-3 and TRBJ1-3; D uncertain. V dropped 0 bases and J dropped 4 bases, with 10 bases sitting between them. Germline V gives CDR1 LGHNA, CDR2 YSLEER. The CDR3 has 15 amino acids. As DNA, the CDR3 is TGCGCCAGCAGCCAAGATAAAGCGGCCGGAAACACCATATATTTT. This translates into CASSQDKAAGNTIYF.

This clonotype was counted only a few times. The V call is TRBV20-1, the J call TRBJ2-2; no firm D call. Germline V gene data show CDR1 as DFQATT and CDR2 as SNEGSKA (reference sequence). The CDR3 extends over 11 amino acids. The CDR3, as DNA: TGCAGGAGCGCGGACACCGGGGAGCTGTTTTTT. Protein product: CRSADTGELFF.

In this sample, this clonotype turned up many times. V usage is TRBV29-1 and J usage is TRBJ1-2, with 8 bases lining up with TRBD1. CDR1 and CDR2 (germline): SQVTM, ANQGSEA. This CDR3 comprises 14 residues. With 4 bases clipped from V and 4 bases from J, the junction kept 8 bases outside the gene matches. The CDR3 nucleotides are TGCAGCGTTGTTCCAGGGGGCGCGGGCTATGGCTACACCTTC. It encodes CSVVPGGAGYGYTF.